Described below is a single TCR beta chain sequence and its context. Treatment here: oral pan-JAK inhibitor, 5-10 mg twice daily. The record originates from a study of CD8+ T cells in alopecia areata. After isolation, RNA underwent reverse transcription to generate cDNA as the sequencing template. Clones were sequenced by immunoSEQ multiplex PCR, and TCRdb holds only the in-frame ones, with some missing. The sample has 150,000 to 200,000 clones, about 65% seen once. The sequences come from CD4+ T cells sorted from blood, collected at approximately week 49, from a patient treated with tofacitinib. This receptor was taken from a human donor with alopecia areata.

CDR3 DNA sequence: TGTGCCAGCAGCCAACGGAACACCAGGGGTGGCTACACCTTC. Its translation is CASSQRNTRGGYTF. The chain employs TRBV14 and TRBJ1-2; tentative D call: TRBD1 (6 bases). The germline V gene has CDR1 SGHDN and CDR2 FVKESK. There are 14 residues in the CDR3. Deletions cut 2 bases from V and 7 bases from J, with 14 bases between.